The 27 T cell receptor beta chains reported below all come from one sample, sequenced in a study of control samples from healthy donors and cancer patients. Only in-frame clones appear in the TCRdb table, and some are missing; sequencing was by immunoSEQ multiplex PCR. This table has around 20,000 clones, 88% appearing once. Sequencing was done on a sample of PBMCs. The receptors shown here come from a woman aged 60-75 years with head and neck cancer.

This chain uses TRBV27 with TRBJ2-7; D unresolved. Germline V gives CDR1 MNHEY, CDR2 SMNVEV (reference sequence). CDR3 length: 13 amino acids. V lost 3 bases and J lost 4, with 10 bases in between. The CDR3 loop reads CASSLNSLYEQYF. Written as DNA, the CDR3 is TGTGCCAGCAGTTTGAACTCACTTTACGAGCAGTACTTC.

The gene calls are TRBV6-5 and TRBJ1-1; D unclear. The CDR3 covers 15 residues. Trimming removed 2 bases at V and 4 bases at J, with 14 bases between. Per the germline V gene, CDR1 is MNHEY and CDR2 is SVGAGI. As DNA, the CDR3 is TGTGCCAGCAGTTACGTGAACAGTCCTGCCACTGAAGCTTTCTTT. Translating gives CASSYVNSPATEAFF.

The V and J genes are TRBV6-5 and TRBJ1-2, with D hard to call. V was pared by 6 bases and J by 2 bases, with 16 bases between. The germline gives CDR1 MNHEY, CDR2 SVGAGI. The CDR3 contains 15 residues. CDR3 protein: CASSSFDGTNYGYTF. DNA of the CDR3: TGTGCCAGCAGCTCTTTCGATGGTACCAACTATGGCTACACCTTC.

As concerns this clone: Other nucleotide sequences from this sample produce the same CDR3. The J gene is TRBJ2-7, the V gene TRBV7-8; a weak D match, TRBD2 (7 bases). Germline V gives CDR1 SGHVS, CDR2 FQNEAQ. The CDR3 contains 14 residues. Deletions cut 1 base from V and 7 bases from J, with 14 bases between. The CDR3 spells CASSLGEGQGEQYF. The CDR3 DNA reads TGTGCCAGCAGCTTAGGGGAGGGGCAGGGGGAGCAGTACTTC.

This chain links TRBV30 with TRBJ1-4, with D hard to call. Germline V gives CDR1 GTSNPN, CDR2 SVGIG (reference sequence). The V and J ends lost 2 bases and 8 bases respectively, with 12 bases between them. CDR3 length: 13 residues. The CDR3 loop reads CAWSRYSAEKLFF. In DNA, the CDR3 is TGTGCCTGGAGTCGCTATTCCGCCGAAAAACTGTTTTTT.

This clone was detected only a few times. The chain is built from TRBV7-9 and TRBJ2-7; 11 bases fit TRBD2. V dropped 5 bases and J dropped 2; count of bases not matched to a gene: 8. From germline, CDR1 is SEHNR and CDR2 FQNEAQ (reference sequence). This CDR3 is built from 16 residues. The CDR3 DNA reads as TGTGCCAGCAGCCGCCCGACTAGCGGGGCGACCTACGAGCAGTACTTC. Translated: CASSRPTSGATYEQYF. Full variable domain (rest looked up from reference TRBV7-9 and TRBJ2-7): DTGVSQNPRHKITKRGQNVTFRCDPISEHNRLYWYRQTLGQGPEFLTYFQNEAQLEKSRLLSDRFSAERPKGSFSTLEIQRTEQGDSAMYLCASSRPTSGATYEQYFGPGTRLTVT.

The J gene is TRBJ1-1, the V gene TRBV6-6; no clear D gene. Trimming shortened V by 11 bases and J by 1 base, and 17 bases separated the two germline ends. The CDR3 consists of 14 residues. Germline V gives CDR1 MNHNY, CDR2 SVGAGI (reference sequence). CDR3 in amino acids: CAAKGGSWNTEAFF. DNA for the CDR3: TGTGCCGCAAAGGGTGGCAGCTGGAACACTGAAGCTTTCTTT.

V and J are TRBV19 and TRBJ1-1, with D tentatively TRBD1 (5 bases). Germline V CDR1 and CDR2: LNHDA, SQIVND (reference sequence). The CDR3 totals 15 residues. V lost 5 bases to trimming and J lost 5 bases, with 18 bases between them. In DNA form, the CDR3 reads TGTGCCAGTAGTGTAGTGGCAGGGATCTTGACTGAAGCTTTCTTT. This sequence encodes CASSVVAGILTEAFF.

The V gene is TRBV29-1, the J gene TRBJ2-7; 9 bases are shared with TRBD1. Trimming removed 4 bases from V and 4 bases from J; junction bases left unmatched: 8. Per germline, CDR1 SQVTM and CDR2 ANQGSEA. This CDR3 is built from 14 residues. CDR3 in amino acids: CSVVMGDRVYEQYF. The CDR3 region has the DNA TGCAGCGTTGTTATGGGGGACAGGGTATACGAGCAGTACTTC.

The chain recombines TRBV27 with TRBJ2-7; 7 positions agree with TRBD1. CDR3 length: 11 amino acids. The germline V gene has CDR1 MNHEY and CDR2 SMNVEV (reference sequence). Losses at the gene ends were 6 bases for V and 7 bases for J; bases not matched to a gene: 3. Here the CDR3 DNA reads TGTGCCAGCAGGACAGGGTATGAGCAGTACTTC. Protein product: CASRTGYEQYF.

By share, this clone ranks as large. V and J are TRBV5-6 and TRBJ2-5; D remains ambiguous. The V gene lost 3 bases and the J gene lost 5 bases, with 11 bases spanning the gap. CDR1 and CDR2 (germline): SGHDT, YYEEEE. There are 13 residues in the CDR3. CDR3 sequence (DNA): TGTGCCAGCAGCTCCACCTTTGAGGAGACCCAGTACTTC. Residues: CASSSTFEETQYF.

The V and J genes are TRBV5-5 and TRBJ1-1; TRBD1 aligns across 9 bases. J gave up 4 bases and V 0 bases, and 10 bases lay outside the gene matches. The CDR3 runs to 17 residues. Germline V gene sequence: CDR1 SGHKS, CDR2 YYEKEE (reference sequence). CDR3: CASSLAGTGTLRTEAFF. In DNA, the CDR3 is TGTGCCAGCAGCTTGGCGGGGACAGGGACTCTTCGCACTGAAGCTTTCTTT.

The chain combines TRBV11-2 with TRBJ1-3, with 7 bases fitting TRBD1. Germline loops: CDR1 SGHAT, CDR2 FQNNGV. The V gene end was trimmed by 5 bases and the J gene end by 11 bases; junction bases not matched to a gene: 9. This CDR3 is built from 13 residues. The CDR3 DNA follows: TGTGCCAGCAGCGGGAGACAGGGAGTATCCATATATTTT. Protein product: CASSGRQGVSIYF. Full variable domain (missing parts from reference TRBV11-2 and TRBJ1-3): EAGVAQSPRYKIIEKRQSVAFWCNPISGHATLYWYQQILGQGPKLLIQFQNNGVVDDSQLPKDRFSAERLKGVDSTLKIQPAKLEDSAVYLCASSGRQGVSIYFGEGSWLTVV.

The rearrangement links TRBV10-1 to TRBJ2-1; 13 nucleotides match TRBD2. V shed 8 bases and J 4 bases; nucleotides not matched to a gene: 8. The germline V gene encodes CDR1 WNHNN and CDR2 SYGVQD (reference sequence). The CDR3 is 16 amino acids. The CDR3 DNA sequence: TGCGCCAGCGGGGCCGGGACTAGCGGGAATTACAATGAGCAGTTCTTC. Translating it yields CASGAGTSGNYNEQFF.

This rearrangement joins TRBV13 to TRBJ1-3; D remains unclear. The V end was cut by 6 bases, the J end by 0 bases, with 12 bases between. Germline CDR1 PRHDT, CDR2 FYEKMQ (reference sequence). There are 15 residues in the CDR3. In DNA form, the CDR3 reads TGTGCCAGCAGTCTTGGAGCCTTCTCTGGAAACACCATATATTTT. Protein: CASSLGAFSGNTIYF.

The V gene is TRBV20-1, the J gene TRBJ2-7, with D hard to call. The V gene's germline CDR1 is DFQATT and CDR2 SNEGSKA (reference sequence). This CDR3 spans 12 amino acids. Trimming stripped 3 bases from V and 4 bases from J, with 10 bases between. CDR3 in amino acids: CSASKGLYEQYF. The CDR3 DNA follows: TGCAGTGCTAGTAAGGGCCTTTACGAGCAGTACTTC.

The V call is TRBV5-5, the J call TRBJ2-6, with unresolved D. The CDR3 spans 15 residues. The V and J ends lost 2 bases and 0 bases respectively, with 6 bases between them. Looked up from germline, CDR1 is SGHKS and CDR2 is YYEKEE (reference sequence). The CDR3 coding sequence is TGTGCCAGCAGCTTTAAAGGCTCTGGGGCCAACGTCCTGACTTTC. Encoded protein: CASSFKGSGANVLTF. The full variable domain, in which reference TRBV5-5 and TRBJ2-6 provide the parts outside the CDR3, is DAGVTQSPTHLIKTRGQQVTLRCSPISGHKSVSWYQQVLGQGPQFIFQYYEKEERGRGNFPDRFSARQFPNYSSELNVNALLLGDSALYLCASSFKGSGANVLTFGAGSRLTVL.

The chain combines TRBV7-9 with TRBJ2-6, with no clear D. V lost 6 bases and J 2 bases, leaving 5 bases between the germline ends. Per the germline V gene, CDR1 is SEHNR and CDR2 is FQNEAQ (reference sequence). CDR3 length: 13 residues. The CDR3 loop is CASSFTGANVLTF. CDR3 nucleotides: TGTGCCAGCAGTTTTACTGGGGCCAACGTCCTGACTTTC.

The V and J genes are TRBV11-2 and TRBJ2-7; D is unresolved. The V gene's germline CDR1 is SGHAT and CDR2 FQNNGV. The CDR3 runs 16 residues. Between the trimmed V and J ends, which lost 1 base and 0 bases, there was a span of 13 bases. CDR3 in DNA: TGTGCCAGCAGCTTAGCGGTCCGAAGGAGCTCCTACGAGCAGTACTTC. Protein sequence: CASSLAVRRSSYEQYF.

Remarks on this clone: One junction end does not reproduce the germline sequence, and a read error may be involved. The rearrangement uses TRBV6-5 and TRBJ2-1, with D uncertain. CDR3 length: 13 residues. Per germline, CDR1 MNHEY and CDR2 SVGAGI. The CDR3 protein is CASRYSRDNEQFF. In nucleotides, the CDR3 is TGTGCCAGCAGGTACTCTAGGGACAATGAGCAGTTCTTC.

CDR3 nucleotides: TGTGCCAGCAGTCGAGAGGGGACCATATATTTT. Protein sequence: CASSREGTIYF. The gene calls are TRBV6-6 and TRBJ1-3; perhaps TRBD1 as D (5 bases). Per germline, CDR1 MNHNY and CDR2 SVGAGI (reference sequence). This CDR3 has 11 residues. Deletions cut 5 bases from V and 10 bases from J, with 9 bases between.

The chain joins TRBV21-1 to TRBJ1-1. TRBV21-1 is classified as a pseudogene. This CDR3 is built from 17 residues. The CDR3 coding sequence is TGTGCCAGCAGGGGTTGTTTAGCTACACAAATTCGCACTGAAGCTTTCTTT. It is translated as CASRGCLATQIRTEAFF.

The genes are TRBV10-2 and TRBJ2-7; TRBD2 matches 9 bases. Trimming removed 6 bases from V and 1 base from J; junction bases left unmatched: 7. Germline CDR1 reads WSHSY; CDR2 reads SAAADI. The CDR3 totals 15 residues. As DNA, the CDR3 is TGCGCCAGCAGCGACCATAGCGGGAGTTCCTACGAGCAGTACTTC. Protein product: CASSDHSGSSYEQYF.

This clone was detected only once. This sequence joins TRBV19 and TRBJ1-2; TRBD1 is a possible D gene (6 bases). Germline CDR1 and CDR2: LNHDA and SQIVND (reference sequence). The CDR3 extends over 13 amino acids. Trimming took 4 bases from V and 2 from J, leaving 8 bases between them. The CDR3 loop is CASSTGVNYGYTF. DNA of the CDR3: TGTGCCAGTAGTACAGGGGTCAACTATGGCTACACCTTC.

The chain combines TRBV13 with TRBJ1-5; D may be TRBD1 (5 bases). V lost 3 bases and J lost 6, with 6 bases in between. Germline CDR1 is PRHDT and CDR2 is FYEKMQ (reference sequence). CDR3 length: 12 amino acids. CDR3 sequence: CASSLGVQPQHF. CDR3 sequence (DNA): TGTGCCAGCAGCTTGGGGGTTCAGCCCCAGCATTTT.

This sequence joins TRBV28 and TRBJ2-7; tentatively, D is TRBD1 (5 bases). V lost 3 bases and J lost 3, with 9 bases in between. The CDR3 sequence is 13 residues long. Germline V gene lookup returns CDR1 MDHEN and CDR2 SYDVKM. CDR3 nucleotides: TGTGCCAGCAGTTTTGTAGGGGTCTACGAGCAGTACTTC. It translates to CASSFVGVYEQYF.

This clone was seen a single time. V usage is TRBV7-9 and J usage is TRBJ1-1; D remains unclear. Germline values: CDR1 SEHNR, CDR2 FQNEAQ (reference sequence). V was clipped by 5 bases and J by 1 base, with 11 bases between them. The CDR3 has 14 amino acids. CDR3 region: CASSHSLENTEAFF. Written as DNA, the CDR3 is TGTGCCAGCAGCCACAGCTTAGAGAACACTGAAGCTTTCTTT.